This entry lists 11 T cell receptor beta chains sequenced from one sample in a study of identical twins. TCRdb re-called the 5' RACE reads with MiXCR, one entry per CDR3 protein. The sample records around 280,000 distinct CDR3 sequences, less than 9% being singletons. This sample also belongs to another study, concerning yellow fever vaccine responses in identical twins.

What was sequenced was memory (CD45RO+) T cells sorted from blood. The receptor set was obtained from a woman aged 18-29 years in good health.

This clonotype occurred many times. An end of the junction differs from the germline gene, which may be a read error. J is TRBJ2-1 and V is TRBV3-1; 9 positions match TRBD2. The length of the CDR3 is 14 residues. In germline, CDR1 is LGHDT, CDR2 YNNKEL (reference sequence). CDR3 sequence: CASSQSASSGNNVF. The CDR3 DNA sequence: TGTGCCAGCAGCCAATCCGCGTCTAGCGGGAATAATGTCTTC.

This clonotype turned up a few times. The genes are TRBV18 and TRBJ1-5, with unresolved D. V was cut by 6 bases and J by 6 bases, with 9 bases left in between. Germline V gene data show CDR1 as KGHSH and CDR2 as LQKENI. CDR3 length equals 12 residues. The CDR3 DNA reads as TGTGCCAGCTCCACCATGGGTCAGCCCCAGCATTTT. Encoded protein: CASSTMGQPQHF.

This clonotype occurred many times. The V gene is TRBV12-3 or TRBV12-4, the J gene TRBJ2-1; TRBD2 aligns across 7 bases. The CDR3 covers 12 residues. The J segment lost 4 bases and the V segment lost 9 bases, leaving 3 bases of the junction unmatched. CDR3: CASSGGYNEQFF. The CDR3 region has the DNA TGTGCCAGTTCCGGGGGGTACAATGAGCAGTTCTTC.

The rearrangement uses TRBV5-1 and TRBJ2-7; D might be TRBD1 (6 bases). V was cut by 4 bases and J by 3 bases, with 14 bases left in between. CDR3 length: 14 residues. Germline V lookup: CDR1 SGHRS, CDR2 YFSETQ. The CDR3 here is CASSHGTWVYEQYV. Written as DNA, the CDR3 is TGCGCCAGCAGCCACGGGACATGGGTCTACGAGCAGTACGTC.

This clonotype was found a few times. V gene TRBV28 combines with J gene TRBJ2-5; D not resolved. This CDR3 contains 13 residues. The germline gives CDR1 MDHEN, CDR2 SYDVKM. Trimming left V 5 bases short and J 13 bases short, with 20 bases between. CDR3 in amino acids: CASSPRVGLWPYF. The CDR3 DNA is TGTGCCAGCAGTCCTCGGGTGGGCCTCTGGCCGTACTTC.

This clonotype has at least ten counts. The chain uses TRBV20-1 and TRBJ2-3; D is ambiguous. This CDR3 spans 13 amino acids. From germline, CDR1 is DFQATT and CDR2 SNEGSKA (reference sequence). Trimming took 1 base from V and 2 from J, leaving 7 bases between them. The CDR3 nucleotides read TGCAGTGCTAGAGGTTATCTCACAGATACGCAGTATTTT. It is translated as CSARGYLTDTQYF.

In the case of this clonotype: One base away lies a much larger clone, so this may be a sequencing read error. The chain recombines TRBV4-2 with TRBJ2-1; TRBD2 aligns across 8 bases. J was trimmed by 6 bases and V by 4 bases; bases with no gene match: 2. CDR1 and CDR2 (germline): LGHNA, YNFKEQ. The CDR3 is 13 residues long. The chain's CDR3 is CASSPLAGNEQFF. The DNA of the CDR3 is TGTGCCAGCAGCCCCCTAGCGGGCAATGAGCAGTTCTTC.

The chain has TRBV6-1 and TRBJ2-1; possible D gene TRBD1, 6 bases. The CDR3 extends over 13 amino acids. The ends were cut back, 7 bases at V and 9 bases at J, with 16 bases in the middle. The germline gives CDR1 MNHNS, CDR2 SASEGT. CDR3 bases: TGTGCCAGCAATAACAGGGTTCAGGGTGAGCAGTTCTTC. This gives the protein CASNNRVQGEQFF.

To note about this clonotype: One base away lies a much larger clone, so this may be a sequencing read error. The chain couples TRBV5-1 to TRBJ1-2, with D possibly TRBD1 on 5 matching bases. Trimming removed 4 bases at V and 6 bases at J, with 13 bases between. From germline, CDR1 is SGHRS and CDR2 YFSETQ. The CDR3 spans 13 residues. The DNA of the CDR3 is TGCGCCAGCAGCAGGTCAGAAGGGGATGGCTACACCTTC. Protein product: CASSRSEGDGYTF.

This clonotype has just a few counts. V usage is TRBV5-1 and J usage is TRBJ2-7; 8 bases match TRBD2. With V trimmed by 0 bases and J by 3 bases, 8 bases remained unmatched. Germline V gene lookup returns CDR1 SGHRS and CDR2 YFSETQ. The CDR3 runs 16 residues. The CDR3 loop is CASSLGTGGPVYEQYF. DNA for the CDR3: TGCGCCAGCAGCTTGGGAACGGGAGGGCCGGTCTACGAGCAGTACTTC. The full variable domain, in which reference TRBV5-1 and TRBJ2-7 provide the parts outside the CDR3, is KAGVTQTPRYLIKTRGQQVTLSCSPISGHRSVSWYQQTPGQGLQFLFEYFSETQRNKGNFPGRFSGRQFSNSRSEMNVSTLELGDSALYLCASSLGTGGPVYEQYFGPGTRLTVT.

This clonotype was seen more than once but under ten times. This sequence joins TRBV24-1 and TRBJ2-5, with 12 bases matching TRBD2. CDR1 is KGHDR and CDR2 is SFDVKD in the germline V gene. The CDR3 contains 16 residues. Trimming removed 3 bases from V and 4 bases from J; junction bases left unmatched: 5. CDR3: CATSDPGLAGRETQYF. For the CDR3, the DNA is TGTGCCACCAGTGATCCAGGACTAGCGGGAAGAGAGACCCAGTACTTC.